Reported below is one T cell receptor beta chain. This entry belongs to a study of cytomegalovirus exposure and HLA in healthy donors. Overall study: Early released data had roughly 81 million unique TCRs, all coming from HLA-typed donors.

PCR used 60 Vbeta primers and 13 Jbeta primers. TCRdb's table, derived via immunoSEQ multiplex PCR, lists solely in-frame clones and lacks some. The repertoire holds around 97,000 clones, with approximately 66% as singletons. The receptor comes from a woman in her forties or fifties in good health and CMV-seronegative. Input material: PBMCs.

CDR3 sequence: CASSQESSWRGTDTQYF. DNA for the CDR3: TGCGCCAGCAGCCAAGAGTCTTCCTGGCGGGGCACAGATACGCAGTATTTT. The chain carries TRBV4-3 and TRBJ2-3; tentative D call: TRBD2 (5 bases). CDR3 length: 17 residues. From germline, CDR1 is LGHNA and CDR2 YSLEER. Trimming took off 0 bases at V and 1 base at J, with 14 bases between the two ends.